Listed below are T cell receptor beta chains from one sample, sequenced in a study of blood T cell repertoires in COVID-19. The protocol was immunoSEQ multiplex PCR, while the TCRdb copy is restricted to in-frame clones and leaves out a portion. The sample lists over 100,000 clones, around 78% seen once, with 18% in the top ten. Sequencing was done on a sample of peripheral blood. These receptor sequences come from a woman in her fifties or sixties with acute or convalescent COVID-19. The CDR3 runs from the conserved cysteine through the conserved F or W. D genes are given only for firm matches. Not every row has a clone size; where given, it reads once, few, many or a size class.

TRBV7-8	.	TRBJ1-6	.	CASSLPGENSPLHF	TGTGCCAGCAGCTTGCCCGGGGAGAATTCACCCCTCCACTTT
TRBV6-2/TRBV6-3	.	TRBJ2-3	TRBD2	CASSYETGGPDTQYF	TGTGCCAGCAGTTACGAGACGGGAGGCCCAGATACGCAGTATTTT
TRBV24-1	.	TRBJ2-7	.	CATPVTRYF	TGTGCCACCCCAGTTACACGGTACTTC
TRBV10-3	.	TRBJ1-2	.	CAISEPRGYTF	TGTGCCATCAGTGAGCCCCGTGGCTACACCTTC
TRBV19	.	TRBJ1-1	.	CASSMTRGNTEAFF	TGTGCCAGTAGTATGACCCGGGGGAACACTGAAGCTTTCTTT
TRBV9	.	TRBJ2-5	TRBD2	CASSVGSGRAGETQYF	TGTGCCAGCAGCGTTGGTAGCGGGAGGGCCGGGGAGACCCAGTACTTC
TRBV5-1	.	TRBJ1-1	TRBD1	CASSPTDRENTEAFF	TGCGCCAGCAGCCCAACCGACAGGGAGAACACTGAAGCTTTCTTT
TRBV7-8	.	TRBJ1-6	TRBD1	CASSFETGGNSPLHF	TGTGCCAGCAGCTTCGAGACAGGGGGAAATTCACCCCTCCACTTT
TRBV9	.	TRBJ2-1	.	CASSVAATEGAYEQFF	TGTGCCAGCAGCGTAGCGGCGACGGAGGGGGCTTATGAGCAGTTCTTC
TRBV5-5	.	TRBJ1-1	.	CASSFLRFPNTEAFF	TGTGCCAGCAGCTTTTTGAGGTTCCCAAACACTGAAGCTTTCTTT
TRBV4-1	.	TRBJ1-1	.	CASSQDGTGGREAFF	TGCGCCAGCAGCCAAGATGGTACGGGGGGGCGTGAAGCTTTCTTT
TRBV28	once	TRBJ2-1	TRBD2	CASSLRTSEQFF	TGTGCCAGCAGTTTAAGGACTAGTGAGCAGTTCTTC
TRBV6-4	.	TRBJ2-2	TRBD2	CASSRLAGEVGELFF	TGTGCCAGCAGCAGACTAGCGGGAGAGGTCGGGGAGCTGTTTTTT
TRBV11-3	.	TRBJ2-2	TRBD1	CASSRPRGTGGTGELFF	TGTGCCAGCAGCCGCCCCAGGGGGACAGGGGGCACCGGGGAGCTGTTTTTT
TRBV18	.	TRBJ2-2	.	CASSRWTDTGELFF	TGTGCCAGCTCACGGTGGACAGACACCGGGGAGCTGTTTTTT
TRBV12-5	once	TRBJ2-5	.	CASGRNRAETQYF	TGTGCTAGTGGCCGGAACAGGGCAGAGACCCAGTACTTC
TRBV11-2	few	TRBJ2-3	TRBD2	CASSFSRGGTQWGNTQYF	TGTGCCAGCAGCTTTTCCCGGGGGGGTACCCAATGGGGTAATACGCAGTATTTT
TRBV5-1	.	TRBJ2-5	TRBD2	CASSLAGGQETQYF	TGCGCCAGCAGCTTAGCGGGGGGCCAAGAGACCCAGTACTTC
TRBV30	.	TRBJ1-1	TRBD1	CAWNPGGTEAFF	TGTGCCTGGAATCCAGGGGGAACTGAAGCTTTCTTT
TRBV3-1/TRBV3-2	.	TRBJ1-2	.	CASSQDTSKSYGYTF	TGTGCCAGCAGCCAAGATACGAGTAAAAGCTATGGCTACACCTTC
TRBV29-1	few	TRBJ1-1	.	CSARTEMNTEAFF	TGCAGCGCTCGAACAGAGATGAACACTGAAGCTTTCTTT
TRBV27	.	TRBJ2-6	.	CASSSLGHSGANVLTF	TGTGCCAGCAGTTCCTTGGGGCACTCTGGGGCCAACGTCCTGACTTTC
TRBV7-8	.	TRBJ2-3	TRBD2	CASSSPGGPSTDTQYF	TGTGCCAGCAGCTCCCCGGGGGGGCCTAGCACAGATACGCAGTATTTT
TRBV6-5	.	TRBJ1-2	TRBD1	CASSTGTDYGYTF	TGTGCCAGCTCTACCGGGACAGACTATGGCTACACCTTC
TRBV18	.	TRBJ2-1	.	CASSLLGNEQFF	TGTGCCAGCTCACTCCTAGGTAATGAGCAGTTCTTC
TRBV7-3	many	TRBJ1-1	TRBD1	CASSSDPTGVGAFF	TGTGCCAGCAGCTCGGACCCCACAGGGGTAGGGGCTTTCTTT
TRBV28	.	TRBJ2-7	TRBD2	CASRRTGGDEQYF	TGTGCCAGCAGGAGGACGGGGGGGGATGAGCAGTACTTC
TRBV11-2	.	TRBJ2-1	.	CASSLRSEDEQFF	TGTGCCAGCAGCTTACGAAGCGAGGATGAGCAGTTCTTC
TRBV10-3	.	TRBJ2-7	.	CAISESAYEQYF	TGTGCCATCAGTGAGTCGGCTTACGAGCAGTACTTC
TRBV2	.	TRBJ2-1	.	CASSGSPSSYNEQFF	TGTGCCAGCAGTGGTAGTCCGAGCTCCTACAATGAGCAGTTCTTC
TRBV19	.	TRBJ2-3	TRBD1	CASSMQGVRRTDTQYF	TGTGCCAGTAGTATGCAGGGGGTACGTCGCACAGATACGCAGTATTTT
TRBV18	once	TRBJ1-5	.	CASSPQVEVPSSNQPQHF	TGTGCCAGCTCACCCCAAGTTGAGGTTCCCTCTAGCAATCAGCCCCAGCATTTT
TRBV15	.	TRBJ2-1	TRBD2	CATSRARGAYNEQFF	TGTGCCACCAGCAGAGCGCGGGGGGCCTACAATGAGCAGTTCTTC
TRBV2	.	TRBJ1-1	.	CASSGFSEAFF	TGTGCCAGCAGTGGGTTTAGTGAAGCTTTCTTT
TRBV6-4	.	TRBJ2-2	TRBD1	CASSSGTDTGELFF	TGTGCCAGCAGCTCCGGGACAGACACCGGGGAGCTGTTTTTT
TRBV7-2	.	TRBJ2-1	.	CASSFQRAKQFF	TGTGCCAGCAGCTTCCAGCGGGCGAAGCAGTTCTTC
TRBV18	.	TRBJ1-1	TRBD1	CASSSGTGAPTEAFF	TGTGCCAGCTCGTCCGGGACAGGGGCACCCACTGAAGCTTTCTTT
TRBV11-2	.	TRBJ2-7	TRBD1	CASSFGAGTGSYEQYF	TGTGCCAGCAGCTTTGGGGCCGGGACAGGGAGTTACGAGCAGTACTTC
TRBV7-9	few	TRBJ2-7	.	CASSLISGRSYEQYF	TGTGCCAGCAGCTTAATTTCCGGGAGAAGCTACGAGCAGTACTTC
TRBV7-6	few	TRBJ2-1	.	CASSSDRTYNEQFF	TGTGCCAGCAGCTCGGACAGAACCTACAATGAGCAGTTCTTC
TRBV18	.	TRBJ2-7	TRBD2	CASSPQEGTKASREQYF	TGTGCCAGCTCACCACAAGAAGGGACTAAGGCGTCCCGCGAGCAGTACTTC
TRBV5-1	few	TRBJ1-3	.	CASSLPGQFENTIYF	TGCGCCAGCAGCTTGCCAGGGCAGTTCGAAAACACCATATATTTT
TRBV9	.	TRBJ2-2	.	CASSLRAEGTGELFF	TGTGCCAGCAGCCTTCGGGCCGAGGGTACCGGGGAGCTGTTTTTT
TRBV12-3/TRBV12-4	.	TRBJ2-1	.	CAVGGWDEQFF	TGTGCAGTCGGGGGTTGGGATGAGCAGTTCTTC
TRBV27	.	TRBJ2-1	TRBD1	CASSLDLGGLREQFF	TGTGCCAGCAGTTTAGATTTAGGGGGCTTGAGGGAGCAGTTCTTC
TRBV19	.	TRBJ1-3	TRBD1	CASSITGVSAGNTIYF	TGTGCCAGTAGTATAACAGGGGTTTCGGCTGGAAACACCATATATTTT
TRBV28	.	TRBJ1-2	.	CASKGPRDKGYGYTF	TGTGCCAGCAAGGGTCCTCGGGACAAAGGGTATGGCTACACCTTC
TRBV28	few	TRBJ1-3	.	CASSLAQSSGNTIYF	TGTGCCAGCAGTTTAGCACAGAGCTCTGGAAACACCATATATTTT
TRBV5-1	.	TRBJ2-7	.	CASSIKGGAYEQYF	TGCGCCAGCAGTATTAAGGGAGGCGCGTACGAGCAGTACTTC
TRBV7-9	.	TRBJ1-2	.	CASSLDVYLGYTF	TGTGCCAGCAGCTTAGATGTCTATTTGGGCTACACCTTC
TRBV30	.	TRBJ1-1	.	CAWTFGVSTEAFF	TGTGCCTGGACCTTTGGTGTGAGCACTGAAGCTTTCTTT